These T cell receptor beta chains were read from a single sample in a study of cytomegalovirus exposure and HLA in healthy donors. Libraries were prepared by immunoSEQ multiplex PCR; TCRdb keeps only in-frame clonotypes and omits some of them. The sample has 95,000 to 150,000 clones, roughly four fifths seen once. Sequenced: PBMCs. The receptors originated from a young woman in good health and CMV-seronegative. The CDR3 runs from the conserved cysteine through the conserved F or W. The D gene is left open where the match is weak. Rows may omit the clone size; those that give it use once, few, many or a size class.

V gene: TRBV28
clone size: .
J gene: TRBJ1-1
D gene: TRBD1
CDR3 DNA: TGTGCCAGCAGTTACAGGGGTGGACTCACGGAAGCTTTCTTT
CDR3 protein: CASSYRGGLTEAFF

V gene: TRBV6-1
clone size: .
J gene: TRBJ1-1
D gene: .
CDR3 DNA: TGTGCCAGCAGTGTACCCTACCGGAACACTGAAGCTTTCTTT
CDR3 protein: CASSVPYRNTEAFF

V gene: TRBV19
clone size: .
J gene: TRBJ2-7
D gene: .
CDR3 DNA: TGTGCCACCCCGAATAGAGACGAGCAGTACTTC
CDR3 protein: CATPNRDEQYF

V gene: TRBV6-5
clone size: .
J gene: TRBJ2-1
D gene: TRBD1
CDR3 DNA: TGTGCCAGCAGTCCTGGACAGGGGGCAGTGAATGAGCAGTTCTTC
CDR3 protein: CASSPGQGAVNEQFF

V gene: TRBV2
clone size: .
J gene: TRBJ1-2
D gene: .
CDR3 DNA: .
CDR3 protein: CASSVGTGSTF

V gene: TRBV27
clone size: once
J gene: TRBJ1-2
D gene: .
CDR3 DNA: TGTGCCAGCAGCCCTGTAGGGCAGGGGCAATACTATGGCTACACCTTC
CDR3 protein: CASSPVGQGQYYGYTF

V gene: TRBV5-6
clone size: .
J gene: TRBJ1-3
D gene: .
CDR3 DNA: TGTGCCAGCAGCTTGGAGCAGGATCTTCACTCTGGAAACACCATATATTTT
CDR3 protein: CASSLEQDLHSGNTIYF

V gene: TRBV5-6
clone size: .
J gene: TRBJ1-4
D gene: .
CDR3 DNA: TGTGCCAGCAGCCCGGGGGGGGGAACTAATGAAAAACTGTTTTTT
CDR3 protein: CASSPGGGTNEKLFF

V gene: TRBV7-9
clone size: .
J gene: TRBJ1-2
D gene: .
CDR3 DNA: TGTTCCAGCAGCCCCCGGGGACAAGTCGATGGCTACACCTTC
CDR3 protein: CSSSPRGQVDGYTF

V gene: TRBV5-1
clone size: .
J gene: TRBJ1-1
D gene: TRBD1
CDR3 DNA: TGCGCCAGCAAGTGGACAGGGGAGAACGCTGAAGCTTTCTTT
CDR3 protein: CASKWTGENAEAFF

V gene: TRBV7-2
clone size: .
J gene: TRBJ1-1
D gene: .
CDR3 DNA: TGTGCCAGCAGCCCCGACTGGATTAGCATGAACACTGAAGCTTTCTTT
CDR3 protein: CASSPDWISMNTEAFF

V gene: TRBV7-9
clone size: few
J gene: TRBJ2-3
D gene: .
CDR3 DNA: TGTGCCAGCAGCGGAACGAAGGGGGCAGATACGCAGTATTTT
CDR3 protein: CASSGTKGADTQYF

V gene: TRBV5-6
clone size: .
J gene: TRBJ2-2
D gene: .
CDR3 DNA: TGTGCCAGCAGCTTCGACAAGACCGGGGAGCTGTTTTTT
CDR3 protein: CASSFDKTGELFF

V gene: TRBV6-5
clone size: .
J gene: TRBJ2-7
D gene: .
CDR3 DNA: TGTGCCAGCAGTTACGTGGGGCCGACCTACGAGCAGTACTTC
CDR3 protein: CASSYVGPTYEQYF

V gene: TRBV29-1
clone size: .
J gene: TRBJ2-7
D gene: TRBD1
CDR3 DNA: TGCAGCGTGGGGGACAGGTGGGGTGGAGAGCAGTACTTC
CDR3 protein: CSVGDRWGGEQYF

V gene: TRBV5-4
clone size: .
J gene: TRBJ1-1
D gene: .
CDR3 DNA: TGTGCCAGCAGCTTGCAAAGGGGCACTGAAGCTTTCTTT
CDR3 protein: CASSLQRGTEAFF

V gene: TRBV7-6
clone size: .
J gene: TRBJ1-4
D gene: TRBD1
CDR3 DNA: TGTGCCAGCAGCTTAGGGGACAGGGATGGTGAAAAACTGTTTTTT
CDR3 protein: CASSLGDRDGEKLFF